This T cell receptor (beta chain) was sequenced during a study of blood T cell repertoires in COVID-19. Study-level background: Samples taken during acute and convalescent COVID-19 were collected in the United States, Italy and Spain. T cells, B-cell-depleted T cells, or PBMCs provided the cDNA or gDNA that served as material.

From germline, CDR1 is MNHEY and CDR2 SMNVEV (reference sequence). The CDR3 covers 15 residues. The V and J ends lost 3 bases and 8 bases, in that order; junction bases with no gene match: 7. Followed over time, Seattle patients had been enrolled while infection was active. Per the original methods: Nucleated cell number was recorded as an estimate derived from reference gene primer amplification. The data were produced by immunoSEQ multiplex PCR, yet TCRdb's version contains in-frame clones alone and is incomplete. V and J calls and clone size are copied from that table; D and trimming were computed from the DNA. The sample includes tens of thousands of clones, approximately 86% of them seen just once.

Sequencing was performed on peripheral blood. The chain employs TRBV27 and TRBJ2-1; 10 bases are shared with TRBD2. This TCR came from a man aged 35-49 years with COVID-19, enrolled during active disease. CDR3 coding DNA: TGTGCCAGCAGTTTCCTCAGCGGGGGGGTCGATGAGCAGTTCTTC. This translates into CASSFLSGGVDEQFF.